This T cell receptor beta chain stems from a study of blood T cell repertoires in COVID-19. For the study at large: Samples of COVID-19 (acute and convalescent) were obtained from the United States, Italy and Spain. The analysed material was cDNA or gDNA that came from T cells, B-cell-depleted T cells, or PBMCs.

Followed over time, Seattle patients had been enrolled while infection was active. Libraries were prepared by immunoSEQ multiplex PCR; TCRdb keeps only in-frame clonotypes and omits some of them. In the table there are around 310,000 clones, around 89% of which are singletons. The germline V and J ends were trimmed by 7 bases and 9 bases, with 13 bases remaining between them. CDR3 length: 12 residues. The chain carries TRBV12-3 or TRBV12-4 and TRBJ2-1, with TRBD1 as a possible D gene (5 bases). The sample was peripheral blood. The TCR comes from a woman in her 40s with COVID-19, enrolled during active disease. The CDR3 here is CASITREAEQFF. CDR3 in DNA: TGTGCCAGCATCACCAGGGAAGCTGAGCAGTTCTTC.